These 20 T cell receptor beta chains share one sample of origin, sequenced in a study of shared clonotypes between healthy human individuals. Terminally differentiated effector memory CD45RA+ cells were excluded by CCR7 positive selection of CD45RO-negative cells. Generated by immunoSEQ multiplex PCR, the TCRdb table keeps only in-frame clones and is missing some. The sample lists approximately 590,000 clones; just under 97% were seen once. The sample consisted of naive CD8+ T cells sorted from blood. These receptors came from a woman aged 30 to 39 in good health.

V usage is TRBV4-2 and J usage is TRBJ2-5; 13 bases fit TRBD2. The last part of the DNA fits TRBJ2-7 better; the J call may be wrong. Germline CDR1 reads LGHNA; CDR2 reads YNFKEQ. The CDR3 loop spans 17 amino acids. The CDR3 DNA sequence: TGTGCCAGCAGCCAAGATACCCCCGGGACTAGCGGGACCGAGCAGTACTTC. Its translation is CASSQDTPGTSGTEQYF.

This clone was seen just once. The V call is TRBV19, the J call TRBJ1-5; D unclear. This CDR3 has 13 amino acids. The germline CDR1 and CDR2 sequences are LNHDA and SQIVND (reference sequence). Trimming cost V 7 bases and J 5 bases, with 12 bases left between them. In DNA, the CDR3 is TGTGCCAGTATGTCCGGCAGCTATCAGCCCCAGCATTTT. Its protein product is CASMSGSYQPQHF. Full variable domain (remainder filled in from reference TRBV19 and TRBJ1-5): DGGITQSPKYLFRKEGQNVTLSCEQNLNHDAMYWYRQDPGQGLRLIYYSQIVNDFQKGDIAEGYSVSREKKESFPLTVTSAQKNPTAFYLCASMSGSYQPQHFGDGTRLSIL.

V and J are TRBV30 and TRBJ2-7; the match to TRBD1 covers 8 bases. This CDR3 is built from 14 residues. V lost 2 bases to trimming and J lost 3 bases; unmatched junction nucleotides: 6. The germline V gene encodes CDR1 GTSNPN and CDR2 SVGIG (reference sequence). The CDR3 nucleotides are TGTGCCTGGAGTCCCGGGACAGGCTACTACGAGCAGTACTTC. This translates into CAWSPGTGYYEQYF.

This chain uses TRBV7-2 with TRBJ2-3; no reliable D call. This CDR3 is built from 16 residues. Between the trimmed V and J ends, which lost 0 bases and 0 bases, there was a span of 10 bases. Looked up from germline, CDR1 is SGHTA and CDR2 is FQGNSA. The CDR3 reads CASSLAVSPSTDTQYF. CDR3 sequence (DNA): TGTGCCAGCAGCTTAGCGGTCTCTCCTAGCACAGATACGCAGTATTTT.

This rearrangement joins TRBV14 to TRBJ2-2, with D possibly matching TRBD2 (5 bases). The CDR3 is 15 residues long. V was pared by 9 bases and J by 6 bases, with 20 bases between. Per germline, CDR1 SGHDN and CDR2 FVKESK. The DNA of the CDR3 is TGTGCCAGACCTCACCCGGGGTACCCGTCCGGGGAGCTGTTTTTT. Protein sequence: CARPHPGYPSGELFF.

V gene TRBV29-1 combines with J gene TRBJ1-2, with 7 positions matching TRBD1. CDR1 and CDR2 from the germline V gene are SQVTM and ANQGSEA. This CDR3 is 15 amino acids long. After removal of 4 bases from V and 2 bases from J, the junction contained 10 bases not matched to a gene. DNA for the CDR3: TGCAGCGTTGCCGGGACAGCGATATTGAACTATGGCTACACCTTC. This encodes CSVAGTAILNYGYTF.

DNA of the CDR3: TGTGCCAGCAGTTTGGGGACTACGGGAGAAAAACTGTTTTTT. This codes for CASSLGTTGEKLFF. The chain carries TRBV27 and TRBJ1-4, with D possibly TRBD1 on 5 matching bases. Germline V CDR1 and CDR2: MNHEY, SMNVEV (reference sequence). The V end was cut by 3 bases, the J end by 8 bases, with 13 bases between. There are 14 residues in the CDR3. Variable domain in full (rest from reference TRBV27 and TRBJ1-4): EAQVTQNPRYLITVTGKKLTVTCSQNMNHEYMSWYRQDPGLGLRQIYYSMNVEVTDKGDVPEGYKVSRKEKRNFPLILESPSPNQTSLYFCASSLGTTGEKLFFGSGTQLSVL.

Here the CDR3 DNA reads TGTGCCAGCAGCAATTCCGGACAGGGTCATCAGCCCCAGCATTTT. Translated, it gives CASSNSGQGHQPQHF. V is TRBV21-1 and J is TRBJ1-5; the D call TRBD1 from the table was never checked on the DNA. TRBV21-1 is a known pseudogene. The CDR3 is made up of 15 amino acids.

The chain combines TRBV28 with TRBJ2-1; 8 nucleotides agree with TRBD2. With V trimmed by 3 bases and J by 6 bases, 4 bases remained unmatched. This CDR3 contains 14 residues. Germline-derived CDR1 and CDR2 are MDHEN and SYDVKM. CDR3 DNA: TGTGCCAGCAGTTTGCTAGCGGGCACCAATGAGCAGTTCTTC. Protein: CASSLLAGTNEQFF.

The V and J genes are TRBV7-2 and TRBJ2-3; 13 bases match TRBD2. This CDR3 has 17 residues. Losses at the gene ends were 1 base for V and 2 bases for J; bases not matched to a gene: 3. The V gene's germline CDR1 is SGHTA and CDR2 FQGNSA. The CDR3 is CASSLGTSGRITDTQYF. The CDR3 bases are TGTGCCAGCAGCTTAGGGACTAGCGGGAGAATCACAGATACGCAGTATTTT. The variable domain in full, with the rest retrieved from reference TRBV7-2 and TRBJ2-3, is GAGVSQSPSNKVTEKGKDVELRCDPISGHTALYWYRQSLGQGLEFLIYFQGNSAPDKSGLPSDRFSAERTGGSVSTLTIQRTQQEDSAVYLCASSLGTSGRITDTQYFGPGTRLTVL.

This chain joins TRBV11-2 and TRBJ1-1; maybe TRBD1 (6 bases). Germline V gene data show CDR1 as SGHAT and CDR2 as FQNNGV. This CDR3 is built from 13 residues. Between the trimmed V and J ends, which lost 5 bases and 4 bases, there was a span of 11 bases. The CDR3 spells CASSLEGGTEAFF. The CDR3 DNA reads TGTGCCAGCAGCCTGGAGGGGGGCACTGAAGCTTTCTTT.

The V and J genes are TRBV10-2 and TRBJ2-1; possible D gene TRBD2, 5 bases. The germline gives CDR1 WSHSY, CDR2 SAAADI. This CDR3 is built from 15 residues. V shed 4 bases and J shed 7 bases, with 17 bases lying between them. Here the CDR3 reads CASSVISLASNEQFF. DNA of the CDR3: TGCGCCAGCAGTGTAATAAGTCTAGCTTCTAATGAGCAGTTCTTC.

Here the CDR3 reads CASSLVGGTSSYEQYF. DNA for the CDR3: TGTGCCAGCAGCTTAGTAGGGGGGACGAGCTCCTACGAGCAGTACTTC. V gene TRBV11-2 combines with J gene TRBJ2-7, with D tentatively TRBD1 or TRBD2 (6 bases each). The germline V and J ends were trimmed by 1 base and 0 bases, with 13 bases remaining between them. Germline V gene sequence: CDR1 SGHAT, CDR2 FQNNGV. The CDR3 is made up of 16 amino acids. Combining the CDR3 with reference TRBV11-2 and TRBJ2-7 gives the whole variable domain EAGVAQSPRYKIIEKRQSVAFWCNPISGHATLYWYQQILGQGPKLLIQFQNNGVVDDSQLPKDRFSAERLKGVDSTLKIQPAKLEDSAVYLCASSLVGGTSSYEQYFGPGTRLTVT.

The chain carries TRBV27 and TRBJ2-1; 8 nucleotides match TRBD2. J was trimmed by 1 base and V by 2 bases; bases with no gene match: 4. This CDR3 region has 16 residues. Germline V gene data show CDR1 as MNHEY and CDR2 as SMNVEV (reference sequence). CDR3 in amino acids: CASSLDPGGSYNEQFF. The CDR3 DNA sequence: TGTGCCAGCAGTTTAGACCCGGGAGGGTCCTACAATGAGCAGTTCTTC.

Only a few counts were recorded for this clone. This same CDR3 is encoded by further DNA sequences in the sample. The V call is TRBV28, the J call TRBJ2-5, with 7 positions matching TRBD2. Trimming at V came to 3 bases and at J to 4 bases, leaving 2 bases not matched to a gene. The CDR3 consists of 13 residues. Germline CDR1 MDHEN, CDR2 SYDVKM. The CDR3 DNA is TGTGCCAGCAGTTTTCCTAGCGGAGAGACCCAGTACTTC. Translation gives CASSFPSGETQYF.

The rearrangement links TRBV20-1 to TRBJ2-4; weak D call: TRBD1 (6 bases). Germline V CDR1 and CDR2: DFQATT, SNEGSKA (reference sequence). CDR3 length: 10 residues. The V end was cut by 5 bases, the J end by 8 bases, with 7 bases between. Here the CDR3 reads CSASGDIQYF. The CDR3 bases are TGCAGTGCTTCAGGGGACATTCAGTACTTC.

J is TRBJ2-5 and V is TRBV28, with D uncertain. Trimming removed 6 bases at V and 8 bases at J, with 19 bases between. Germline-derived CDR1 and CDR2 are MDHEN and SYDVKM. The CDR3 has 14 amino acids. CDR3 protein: CASRPRARRVTQYF. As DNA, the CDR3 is TGTGCCAGCAGACCACGCGCCCGAAGGGTAACCCAGTACTTC.

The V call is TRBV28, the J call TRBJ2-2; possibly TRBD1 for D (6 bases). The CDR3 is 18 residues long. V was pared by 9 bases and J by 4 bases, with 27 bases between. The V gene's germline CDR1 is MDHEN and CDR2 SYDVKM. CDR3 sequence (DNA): TGTGCCAGGAGGCGTCCCCAAGGGGGTTGTCTTCCCACCGGGGAGCTGTTTTTT. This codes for CARRRPQGGCLPTGELFF.

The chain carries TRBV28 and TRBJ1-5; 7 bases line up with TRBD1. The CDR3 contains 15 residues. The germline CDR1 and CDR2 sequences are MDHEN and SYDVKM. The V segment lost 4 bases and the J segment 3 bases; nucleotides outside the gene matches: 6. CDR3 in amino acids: CASSYRGGDNQPQHF. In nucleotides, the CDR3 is TGTGCCAGCAGTTACAGGGGAGGGGACAATCAGCCCCAGCATTTT.

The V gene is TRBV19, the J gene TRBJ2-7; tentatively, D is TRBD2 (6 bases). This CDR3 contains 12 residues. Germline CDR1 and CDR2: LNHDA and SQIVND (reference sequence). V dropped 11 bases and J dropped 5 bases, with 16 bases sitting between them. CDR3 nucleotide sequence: TGTGCCGGGGGACTTAGGGCGGACGAGCAGTACTTC. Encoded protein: CAGGLRADEQYF.